This note documents a single TCR beta chain sequence. Its antigen is not known. This sample is drawn from a study of blood T cells in healthy people across ages. Overall study findings and caveats: Investigators treated diversity estimates from one million T cells as underestimates.

With a J-beta primer mix and a sample-barcoded 5' primer, a second PCR ran roughly 6 to 12 cycles. Every cDNA was tagged by a template-switch adaptor with 12 random nucleotides. TCRdb analysed the 5' RACE reads with MiXCR anew, one entry per CDR3 protein. The sample yields approximately 1.5 million distinct CDR3 sequences, 42% seen once. The V end lost 5 bases, the J end lost 6 bases, and 16 bases lay between the germline ends. CDR3 length: 14 amino acids. The V and J genes are TRBV12-3 or TRBV12-4 and TRBJ1-2, with D maybe TRBD1 (5 bases). This TCR derives from a woman under 30 in good health. Sequenced input: blood. In DNA form, the CDR3 reads TGTGCCAGCAGTCAACCCGGGACCTTTGATGGCTACACCTTC. It is translated as CASSQPGTFDGYTF.